This is a list of T cell receptor beta chains from one sample in a study of T cell responses to AZD1222 COVID-19 vaccine. Generated by immunoSEQ multiplex PCR, the TCRdb table keeps only in-frame clones and is missing some. The sample has fewer than 200,000 clones, 85% to 90% seen once; the top ten hold roughly 6.5%. Source: peripheral blood, taken on day 0 of AZD1222 vaccination. The receptor set was obtained from an adult in good health. Each CDR3 is given with its conserved first and last residue. A D gene is named only where the DNA matches it firmly. Only part of the rows carry a size: once, few, many, or a class if the clone is expanded.

d_gene	v_gene	abundance	j_gene	CDR3nt	CDR3aa
TRBD1	TRBV3-1/TRBV3-2	NA	TRBJ1-5	TGTGCCAGCAGTGAGGGGGCAGGGAGCAATCAGCCCCAGCATTTT	CASSEGAGSNQPQHF
TRBD2	TRBV6-6	NA	TRBJ2-5	TGTGCCAGCAGTTATTTGGCGGGAGAGGAGACCCAGTACTTC	CASSYLAGEETQYF
NA	TRBV27	NA	TRBJ1-4	TGTGCCAGCAGTTTCAGATCAGGGACAACTAATGAAAAACTGTTTTTT	CASSFRSGTTNEKLFF
NA	TRBV6-2/TRBV6-3	once	TRBJ1-1	TGTGCCAGCAGTTTAACTACGAGTACTGAAGCTTTCTTT	CASSLTTSTEAFF
TRBD1	TRBV7-8	NA	TRBJ1-2	TGTGCCAGCAGCTTAGTTGTAGGGGGCGTCTATGGCTACACCTTC	CASSLVVGGVYGYTF
TRBD1	TRBV30	NA	TRBJ1-2	TGTGCCTGGGTCCAACAGGGGATTAGAGAAGGCTACACCTTC	CAWVQQGIREGYTF
NA	TRBV19	NA	TRBJ2-3	TGTGCCAGTAGTATCGAACCGGGGTTCACAGATACGCAGTATTTT	CASSIEPGFTDTQYF
NA	TRBV28	few	TRBJ1-2	TGTGCCAGCAGACCCCGATACAGGGTGAAAACAAACTATGGCTACACCTTC	CASRPRYRVKTNYGYTF
TRBD1	TRBV6-6	NA	TRBJ1-4	TGTGCCAGCAGTAAGGGACAGGGGGCTTCATGGGAAAAACTGTTTTTT	CASSKGQGASWEKLFF
NA	TRBV30	NA	TRBJ2-6	TGTGCCTGGGGGACGGCCTCTGGGGCCAACGTCCTGACTTTC	CAWGTASGANVLTF
NA	TRBV6-5	NA	TRBJ2-7	TGTGCCAGCAGTTACGGGCCTTCTCTCTACGAGCAGTACTTC	CASSYGPSLYEQYF
TRBD2	TRBV28	once	TRBJ2-5	TGTGCCAGCAGTTTGCCCGCGGGGGGGCCCGACCAAGAGACCCAGTACTTC	CASSLPAGGPDQETQYF
NA	TRBV7-9	NA	TRBJ2-1	TGTGCCAGCAGCTTACTAGGCAGGGGTTACAATGAGCAGTTCTTC	CASSLLGRGYNEQFF
TRBD1	TRBV18	NA	TRBJ1-5	TGTGCCAGCTCACGGGGACAGCAACATCAGCCCCAGCATTTT	CASSRGQQHQPQHF
NA	TRBV7-3	NA	TRBJ1-6	TGTGCCAGCAGCGTGGGGGCGTTTTCTTCACCCCTCCACTTT	CASSVGAFSSPLHF
TRBD2	TRBV7-9	NA	TRBJ2-3	TGTGCCAGCAGCTTATGGGGTGCGGGGGACACAGATACGCAGTATTTT	CASSLWGAGDTDTQYF
NA	TRBV3-1/TRBV3-2	NA	TRBJ2-7	TGTGCCAGCAGCCAAGTCGGCTACGAGCAGTACTTC	CASSQVGYEQYF
TRBD1	TRBV19	NA	TRBJ1-1	TGTGCCAGTAGTATAGAAGGACAGGGGAAGCCTGAAGCTTTCTTT	CASSIEGQGKPEAFF
TRBD1	TRBV6-1	NA	TRBJ2-7	TGTGCCAGCAGTGATGCAGGGGGCTTCCCCTACGAGCAGTACTTC	CASSDAGGFPYEQYF
NA	TRBV19	NA	TRBJ2-1	TGTGCCAGTAGTCCCTATTCCGGGACCCTACGGCGGGATGAGCAGTTCTTC	CASSPYSGTLRRDEQFF
TRBD1	TRBV6-5	NA	TRBJ1-4	TGTGCCAGCAGTTACACAGGGGGCCTTACTAATGAAAAACTGTTTTTT	CASSYTGGLTNEKLFF
TRBD2	TRBV6-5	NA	TRBJ2-7	TGTGCCAGCAGTTACGGCCGGGGGGATTACGAGCAGTACTTC	CASSYGRGDYEQYF
TRBD1	TRBV28	NA	TRBJ1-2	TGTGCCAGCAGGTCACAGGGGCCTCCGAACTATGGCTACACCTTC	CASRSQGPPNYGYTF
TRBD1	TRBV18	NA	TRBJ1-2	TGTGCCAGCTCACAAGGACAGGGGGCGTCTTCTAACTATGGCTACACCTTC	CASSQGQGASSNYGYTF
NA	TRBV30	NA	TRBJ1-5	TGTGCCTGGAGTGTAACCGGACCGCGGGCAAATCAGCCCCAGCATTTT	CAWSVTGPRANQPQHF
TRBD1	TRBV6-1	NA	TRBJ1-5	TGTGCCAGCAGTGCCGGGACAGGGATCTATAGCAATCAGCCCCAGCATTTT	CASSAGTGIYSNQPQHF
NA	TRBV2	NA	TRBJ1-5	TGTGCCAGCTCGACTCAGGGTCAGGGCAATCAGCCCCAGCATTTT	CASSTQGQGNQPQHF
NA	TRBV30	NA	TRBJ1-4	TGTGCCTGGAGTTTCGGCCTAGAAAAACTGTTTTTT	CAWSFGLEKLFF
NA	TRBV29-1	NA	TRBJ2-3	TGCAGCGTAGACCAATCTTTTTTAGGGGATACGCAGTATTTT	CSVDQSFLGDTQYF
NA	TRBV2	few	TRBJ1-2	TGTGCCAGCAGTGAAGCCCAACAGTATGGGTATGGCTACACCTTC	CASSEAQQYGYGYTF
TRBD1	TRBV24-1	NA	TRBJ2-2	TGTGCCACCAGCGTACGGCGGACAGGGGATACCGGGGAGCTGTTTTTT	CATSVRRTGDTGELFF
NA	TRBV6-2/TRBV6-3	NA	TRBJ1-3	TGTGCCAGCAGTTTCCGACAGGACTCTGGAAACACCATATATTTT	CASSFRQDSGNTIYF
NA	TRBV2	once	TRBJ1-6	TGTGCCAGCGGAGGGCCGGGGAGCTCCTATAATTCACCCCTCCACTTT	CASGGPGSSYNSPLHF
NA	TRBV5-1	NA	TRBJ1-3	TGCGCCAGCAGCTTGGAGGGGAGGCGTGGAAACACCATATATTTT	CASSLEGRRGNTIYF
TRBD1	TRBV7-3	NA	TRBJ2-2	TGTGCCAGCAGCGCCGGACAGGGGTACACCGGGGAGCTGTTTTTT	CASSAGQGYTGELFF
NA	TRBV18	NA	TRBJ1-4	TGTGCCAGCTCACCAAGGGGCCCACAGGGCGCGGGGGAAAAACTGTTTTTT	CASSPRGPQGAGEKLFF
TRBD1	TRBV27	NA	TRBJ1-5	TGTGCCAGCCAGGGACAGGGCACGAATCAGCCCCAGCATTTT	CASQGQGTNQPQHF
NA	TRBV7-9	once	TRBJ1-5	TGTGCCAGCAGCTTTGATAATCAGCCCCAGCATTTT	CASSFDNQPQHF
TRBD1	TRBV28	NA	TRBJ2-7	TGTGCCAGCAGGTTCCCGCAGGGGGCCCCCTACGAGCAGTACTTC	CASRFPQGAPYEQYF
NA	TRBV3-1/TRBV3-2	NA	TRBJ2-1	TGTGCCAGCAGCCAAGGCACAACTGAGCAGTTCTTC	CASSQGTTEQFF
NA	TRBV7-9	NA	TRBJ2-2	TGTGCCAGCAGCTTAAGGGGAGTCCAGGGCACCGGGGAGCTGTTTTTT	CASSLRGVQGTGELFF
NA	TRBV28	NA	TRBJ1-1	TGTGCCAGCAGTTTTACCACTGAAGCTTTCTTT	CASSFTTEAFF
TRBD2	TRBV24-1	NA	TRBJ2-3	TGTGCCACCAAAGCCGGACTAGCGGGGGGCGAAAGCACAGATACGCAGTATTTT	CATKAGLAGGESTDTQYF
NA	TRBV5-1	NA	TRBJ2-2	TGCGCCAGCAGCCCCGGGACCAGTGCTTACACCGGGGAGCTGTTTTTT	CASSPGTSAYTGELFF
NA	TRBV7-2	NA	TRBJ1-5	TGTGCCAGCAGCTTAGCCAGCAATCAGCCCCAGCATTTT	CASSLASNQPQHF